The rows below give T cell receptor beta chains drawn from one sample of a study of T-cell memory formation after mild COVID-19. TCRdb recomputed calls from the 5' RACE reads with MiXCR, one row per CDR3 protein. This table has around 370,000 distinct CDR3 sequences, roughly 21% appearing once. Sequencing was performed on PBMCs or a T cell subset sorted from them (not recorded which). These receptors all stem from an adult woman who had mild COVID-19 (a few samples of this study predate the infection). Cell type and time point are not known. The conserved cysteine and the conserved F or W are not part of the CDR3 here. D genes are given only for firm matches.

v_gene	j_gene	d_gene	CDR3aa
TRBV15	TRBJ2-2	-	ATSKLPTGELF
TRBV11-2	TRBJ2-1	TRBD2	ASSSLGTSDRNEQF
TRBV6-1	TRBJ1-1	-	ASSVKGALKAF
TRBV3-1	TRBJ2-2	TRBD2	ASSRGGARTGELF
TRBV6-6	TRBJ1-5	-	ASSPIHTQGANQPQH
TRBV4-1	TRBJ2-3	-	ASSRQGDTQY
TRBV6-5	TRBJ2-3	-	ASSYEGTAGTDTQY
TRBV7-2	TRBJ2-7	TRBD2	ASSFGGGATYEQY
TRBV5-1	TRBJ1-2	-	ASRPDRFYGYT
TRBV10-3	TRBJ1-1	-	AISERGDTEAF
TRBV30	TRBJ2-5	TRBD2	AWSSGLAGETQY
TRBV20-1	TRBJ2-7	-	SARDRLAYEQY
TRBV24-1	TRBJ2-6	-	ATSSQGANVLT
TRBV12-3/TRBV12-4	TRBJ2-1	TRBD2	ASSLASAGGFNEQF
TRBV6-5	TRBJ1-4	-	ASSYSGGRKLF
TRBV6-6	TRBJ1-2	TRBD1	ASTLTGNYGYT
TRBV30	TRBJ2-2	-	ALDRANTGELF
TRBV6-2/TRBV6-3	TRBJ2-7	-	ASSSSAGSSYEQY
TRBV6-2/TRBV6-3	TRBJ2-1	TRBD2	ASSPSGRGGYNEQF
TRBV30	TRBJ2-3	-	AWSLTVLGNAPVSTDTQY
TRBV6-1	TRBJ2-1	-	ASINDEQF
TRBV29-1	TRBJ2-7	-	SVEDRGTGFGEQY